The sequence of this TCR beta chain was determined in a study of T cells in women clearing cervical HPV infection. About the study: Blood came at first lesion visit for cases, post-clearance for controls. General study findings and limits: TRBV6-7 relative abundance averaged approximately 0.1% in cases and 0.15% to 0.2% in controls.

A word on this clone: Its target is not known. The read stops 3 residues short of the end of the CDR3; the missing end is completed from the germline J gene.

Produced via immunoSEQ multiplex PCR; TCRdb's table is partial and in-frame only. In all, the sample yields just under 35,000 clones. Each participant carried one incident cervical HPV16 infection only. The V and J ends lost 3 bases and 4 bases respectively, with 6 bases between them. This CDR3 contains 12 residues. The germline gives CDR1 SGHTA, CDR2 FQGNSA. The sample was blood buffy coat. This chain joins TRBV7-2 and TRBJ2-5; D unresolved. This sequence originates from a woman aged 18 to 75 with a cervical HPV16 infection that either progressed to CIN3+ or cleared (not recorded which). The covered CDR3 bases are TGTGCCAGCAGCTTTGGCCTAGAGACC. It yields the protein CASSFGLET. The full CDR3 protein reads CASSFGLETQYF. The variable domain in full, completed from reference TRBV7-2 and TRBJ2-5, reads GAGVSQSPSNKVTEKGKDVELRCDPISGHTALYWYRQSLGQGLEFLIYFQGNSAPDKSGLPSDRFSAERTGGSVSTLTIQRTQQEDSAVYLCASSFGLETQYFGPGTRLLVL.